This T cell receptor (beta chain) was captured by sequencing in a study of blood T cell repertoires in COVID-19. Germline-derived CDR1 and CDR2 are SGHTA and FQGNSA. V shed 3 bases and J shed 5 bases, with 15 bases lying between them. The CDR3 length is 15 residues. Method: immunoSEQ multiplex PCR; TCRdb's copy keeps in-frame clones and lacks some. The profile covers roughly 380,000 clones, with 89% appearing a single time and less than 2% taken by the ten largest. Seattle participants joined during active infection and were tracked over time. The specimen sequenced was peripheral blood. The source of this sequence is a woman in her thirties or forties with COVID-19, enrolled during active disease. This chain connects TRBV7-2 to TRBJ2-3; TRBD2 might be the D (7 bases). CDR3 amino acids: CASSFKTGGLDTQYF. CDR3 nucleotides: TGTGCCAGCAGCTTCAAAACGGGGGGCCTAGATACGCAGTATTTT.